This T cell receptor beta chain appears in the sequencing data of a study of blood T cells in healthy people across ages. Study-level results: As age increased, TCR beta diversity per million T cells fell in a roughly linear fashion. Both higher diversity and more naive CD4+ cells marked long-lived donors when set against aged donors.

The second PCR ran 7 to 11 cycles with a sample-barcoded 5' primer and J-beta primers. A 12-random-nucleotide template-switch adaptor tagged each cDNA molecule. Each CDR3 protein gets one entry after TCRdb re-called the 5' RACE reads with MiXCR. The sample lists approximately 800,000 distinct CDR3 sequences, roughly 50% occurring once. This clonotype was counted at least ten times. What it binds is unknown. Peripheral blood from each donor was collected in a volume of roughly 9.8 milliliters. This CDR3 is 14 amino acids long. V gave up 1 base and J gave up 8 bases; unmatched junction bases: 4. The chain joins TRBV12-3 or TRBV12-4 to TRBJ2-4; 8 nucleotides agree with TRBD1. The sequenced sample consisted of blood. The clonotype was recovered from a man aged 25-40 years in good health. CDR3 amino acids: CASSLDDRGHIQYF. The CDR3 coding sequence is TGTGCCAGCAGTTTAGACGACAGGGGACACATTCAGTACTTC.